This T cell receptor (beta chain) is drawn from a study of blood T cell repertoires in COVID-19. Study-level information: T cells, B-cell-depleted T cells, or PBMCs provided the cDNA or gDNA that served as material.

Assay used: immunoSEQ multiplex PCR; TCRdb lists only in-frame clones, some missing. The table records 95,000 to 150,000 clones, approximately 89% of them present only once. The sequence was collected from an elderly woman with COVID-19, enrolled during active disease. The material sequenced was peripheral blood.

CDR3 sequence (DNA): TGTGCCAGCAGTGATACGACAGGGAGTCAGCCCCAGCATTTT. As protein: CASSDTTGSQPQHF. The rearrangement uses TRBV2 and TRBJ1-5; 7 bases are shared with TRBD1. V shed 3 bases and J 6 bases; nucleotides not matched to a gene: 5. This CDR3 has 14 amino acids. Germline CDR1 reads SNHLY; CDR2 reads FYNNEI. Combining the CDR3 with reference TRBV2 and TRBJ1-5 gives the whole variable domain EPEVTQTPSHQVTQMGQEVILRCVPISNHLYFYWYRQILGQKVEFLVSFYNNEISEKSEIFDDQFSVERPDGSNFTLKIRSTKLEDSAMYFCASSDTTGSQPQHFGDGTRLSIL.